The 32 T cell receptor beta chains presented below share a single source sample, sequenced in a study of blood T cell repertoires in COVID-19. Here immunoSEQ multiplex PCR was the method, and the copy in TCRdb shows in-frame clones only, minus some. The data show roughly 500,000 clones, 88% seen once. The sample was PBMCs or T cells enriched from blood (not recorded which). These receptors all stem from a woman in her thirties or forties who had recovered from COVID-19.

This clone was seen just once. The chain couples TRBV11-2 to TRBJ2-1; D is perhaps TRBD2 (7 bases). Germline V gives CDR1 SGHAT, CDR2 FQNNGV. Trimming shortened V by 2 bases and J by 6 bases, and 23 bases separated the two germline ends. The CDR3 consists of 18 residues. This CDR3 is CASSLFTGGISTGNEQFF. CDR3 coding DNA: TGTGCCAGCAGCTTATTCACGGGAGGCATCTCGACAGGCAATGAGCAGTTCTTC.

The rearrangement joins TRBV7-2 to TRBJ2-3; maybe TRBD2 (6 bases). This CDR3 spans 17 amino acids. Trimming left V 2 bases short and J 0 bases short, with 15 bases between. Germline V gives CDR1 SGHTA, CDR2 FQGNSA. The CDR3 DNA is TGTGCCAGCAGCTTATATCGAGGGAGCGGGAGCACAGATACGCAGTATTTT. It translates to CASSLYRGSGSTDTQYF.

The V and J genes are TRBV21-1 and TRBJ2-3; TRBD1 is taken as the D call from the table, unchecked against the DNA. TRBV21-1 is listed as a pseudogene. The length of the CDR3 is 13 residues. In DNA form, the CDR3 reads TGTGCCAGCAGGACAGCAACTACAGATACGCAGTATTTT. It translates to CASRTATTDTQYF.

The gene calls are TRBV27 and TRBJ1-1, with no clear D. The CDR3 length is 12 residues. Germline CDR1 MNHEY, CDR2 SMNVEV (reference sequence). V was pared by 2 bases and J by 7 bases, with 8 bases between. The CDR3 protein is CASSLSGGEAFF. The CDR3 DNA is TGTGCCAGCAGTTTAAGCGGCGGTGAAGCTTTCTTT.

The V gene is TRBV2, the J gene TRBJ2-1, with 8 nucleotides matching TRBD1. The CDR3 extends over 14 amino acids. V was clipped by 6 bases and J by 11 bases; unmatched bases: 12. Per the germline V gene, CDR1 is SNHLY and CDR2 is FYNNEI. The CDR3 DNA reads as TGTGCCAGCAGAACCGGGACAGGCCTCTTTAAGCAGTTCTTC. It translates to CASRTGTGLFKQFF.

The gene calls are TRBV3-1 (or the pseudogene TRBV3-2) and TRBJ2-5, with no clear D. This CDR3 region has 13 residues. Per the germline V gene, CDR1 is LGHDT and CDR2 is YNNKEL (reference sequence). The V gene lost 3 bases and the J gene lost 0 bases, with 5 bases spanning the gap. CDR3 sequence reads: CASSQGNQETQYF. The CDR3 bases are TGTGCCAGCAGCCAGGGCAACCAAGAGACCCAGTACTTC.

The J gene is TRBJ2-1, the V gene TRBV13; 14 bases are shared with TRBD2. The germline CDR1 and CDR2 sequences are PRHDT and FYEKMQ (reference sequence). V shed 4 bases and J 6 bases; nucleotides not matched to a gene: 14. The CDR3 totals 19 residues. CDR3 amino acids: CASSSRLAGGPFLINEQFF. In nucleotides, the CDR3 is TGTGCCAGCAGCTCAAGACTAGCGGGAGGGCCTTTTTTAATCAATGAGCAGTTCTTC.

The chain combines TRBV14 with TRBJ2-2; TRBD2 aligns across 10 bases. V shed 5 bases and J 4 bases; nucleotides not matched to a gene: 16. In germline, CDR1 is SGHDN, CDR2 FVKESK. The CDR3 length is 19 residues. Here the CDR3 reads CASSTFSRLAGVSTGELFF. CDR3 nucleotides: TGTGCCAGCAGCACCTTCAGTCGGCTAGCGGGAGTTAGCACCGGGGAGCTGTTTTTT.

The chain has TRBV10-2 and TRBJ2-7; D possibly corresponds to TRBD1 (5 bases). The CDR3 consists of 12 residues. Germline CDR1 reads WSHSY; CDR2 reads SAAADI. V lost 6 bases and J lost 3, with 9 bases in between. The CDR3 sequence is CASRTDSYEQYF. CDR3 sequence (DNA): TGCGCCAGCAGAACCGACAGCTACGAGCAGTACTTC.

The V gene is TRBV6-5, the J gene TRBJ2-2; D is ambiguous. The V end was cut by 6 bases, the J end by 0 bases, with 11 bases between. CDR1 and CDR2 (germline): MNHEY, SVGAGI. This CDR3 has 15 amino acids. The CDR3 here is CASRTTPANTGELFF. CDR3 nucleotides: TGTGCCAGCAGGACGACACCCGCGAACACCGGGGAGCTGTTTTTT.

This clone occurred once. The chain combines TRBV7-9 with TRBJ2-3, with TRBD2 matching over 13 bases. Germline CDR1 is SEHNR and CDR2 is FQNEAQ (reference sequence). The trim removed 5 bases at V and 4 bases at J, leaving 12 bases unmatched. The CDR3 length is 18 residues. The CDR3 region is CASSQIRTSGSVADTQYF. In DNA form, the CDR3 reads TGTGCCAGCAGCCAAATTAGGACTAGCGGGAGCGTAGCAGATACGCAGTATTTT. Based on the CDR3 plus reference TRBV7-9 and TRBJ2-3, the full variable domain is DTGVSQNPRHKITKRGQNVTFRCDPISEHNRLYWYRQTLGQGPEFLTYFQNEAQLEKSRLLSDRFSAERPKGSFSTLEIQRTEQGDSAMYLCASSQIRTSGSVADTQYFGPGTRLTVL.

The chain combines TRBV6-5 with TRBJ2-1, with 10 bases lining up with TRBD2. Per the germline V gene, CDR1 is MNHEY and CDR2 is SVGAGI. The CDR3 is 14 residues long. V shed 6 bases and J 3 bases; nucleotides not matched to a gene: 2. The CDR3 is CASSRLAGYNEQFF. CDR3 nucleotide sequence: TGTGCCAGCAGCAGACTAGCGGGCTACAATGAGCAGTTCTTC.

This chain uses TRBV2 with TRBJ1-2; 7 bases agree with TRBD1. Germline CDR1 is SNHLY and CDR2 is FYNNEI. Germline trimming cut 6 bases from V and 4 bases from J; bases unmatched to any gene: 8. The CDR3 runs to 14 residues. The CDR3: CASRNTGTVYGYTF. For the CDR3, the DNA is TGTGCCAGCAGAAACACCGGGACAGTCTATGGCTACACCTTC.

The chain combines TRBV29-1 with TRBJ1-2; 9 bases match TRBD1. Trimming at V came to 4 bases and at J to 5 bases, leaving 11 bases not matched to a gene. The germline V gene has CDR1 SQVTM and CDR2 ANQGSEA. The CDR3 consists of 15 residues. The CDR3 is CSVGPQGAGYYGYTF. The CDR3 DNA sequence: TGCAGCGTTGGCCCACAGGGGGCTGGGTATTATGGCTACACCTTC. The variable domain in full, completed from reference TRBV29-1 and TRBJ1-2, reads SAVISQKPSRDICQRGTSLTIQCQVDSQVTMMFWYRQQPGQSLTLIATANQGSEATYESGFVIDKFPISRPNLTFSTLTVSNMSPEDSSIYLCSVGPQGAGYYGYTFGSGTRLTVV.

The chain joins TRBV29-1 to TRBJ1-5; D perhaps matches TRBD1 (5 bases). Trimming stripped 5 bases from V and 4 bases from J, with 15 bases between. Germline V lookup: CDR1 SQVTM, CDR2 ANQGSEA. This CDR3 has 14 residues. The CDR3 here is CSVRGGGTNQPQHF. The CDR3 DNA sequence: TGCAGCGTTCGCGGGGGGGGAACGAATCAGCCCCAGCATTTT. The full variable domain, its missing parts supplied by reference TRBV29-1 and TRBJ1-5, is SAVISQKPSRDICQRGTSLTIQCQVDSQVTMMFWYRQQPGQSLTLIATANQGSEATYESGFVIDKFPISRPNLTFSTLTVSNMSPEDSSIYLCSVRGGGTNQPQHFGDGTRLSIL.

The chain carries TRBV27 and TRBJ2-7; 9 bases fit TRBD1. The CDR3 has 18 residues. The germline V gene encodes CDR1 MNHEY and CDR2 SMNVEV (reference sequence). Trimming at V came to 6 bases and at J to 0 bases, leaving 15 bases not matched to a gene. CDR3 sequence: CASSFSRDRALLSYEQYF. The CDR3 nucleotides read TGTGCCAGCAGCTTCTCCCGGGACAGGGCCCTCCTCTCCTACGAGCAGTACTTC.

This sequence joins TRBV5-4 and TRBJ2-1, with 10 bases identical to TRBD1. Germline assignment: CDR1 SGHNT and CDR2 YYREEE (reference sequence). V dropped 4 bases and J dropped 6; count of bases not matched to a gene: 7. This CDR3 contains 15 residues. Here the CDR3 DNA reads TGTGCCAGCAGCGTGGATTGGACAGGGGGCAATGAGCAGTTCTTC. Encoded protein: CASSVDWTGGNEQFF.

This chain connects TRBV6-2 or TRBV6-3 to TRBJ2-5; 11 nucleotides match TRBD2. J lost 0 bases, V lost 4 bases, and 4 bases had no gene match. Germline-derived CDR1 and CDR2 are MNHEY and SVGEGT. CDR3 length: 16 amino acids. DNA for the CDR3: TGTGCCAGCAGTTTTCGACTAGCGGGATACCAAGAGACCCAGTACTTC. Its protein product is CASSFRLAGYQETQYF.

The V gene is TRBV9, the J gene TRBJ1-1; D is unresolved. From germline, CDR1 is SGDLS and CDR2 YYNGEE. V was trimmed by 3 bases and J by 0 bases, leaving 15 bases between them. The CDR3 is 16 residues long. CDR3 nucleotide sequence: TGTGCCAGCAGCGGCCGAGGGAACGGCATGAACACTGAAGCTTTCTTT. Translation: CASSGRGNGMNTEAFF.

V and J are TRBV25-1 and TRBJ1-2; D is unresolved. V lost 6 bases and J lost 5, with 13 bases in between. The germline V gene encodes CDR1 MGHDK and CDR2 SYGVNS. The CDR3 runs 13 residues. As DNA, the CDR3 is TGTGCCAGCAGGCCTCAGGCGCAGTATGGCTACACCTTC. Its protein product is CASRPQAQYGYTF.

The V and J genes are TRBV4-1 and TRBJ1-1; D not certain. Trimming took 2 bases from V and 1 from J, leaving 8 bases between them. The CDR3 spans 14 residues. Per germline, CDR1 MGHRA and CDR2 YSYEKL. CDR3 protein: CASSQLDWNTEAFF. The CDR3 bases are TGCGCCAGCAGCCAATTGGACTGGAACACTGAAGCTTTCTTT.

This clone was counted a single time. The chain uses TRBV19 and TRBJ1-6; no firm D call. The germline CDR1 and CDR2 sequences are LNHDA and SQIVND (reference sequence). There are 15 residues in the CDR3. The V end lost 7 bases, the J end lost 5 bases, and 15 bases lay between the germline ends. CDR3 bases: TGTGCCAGTAAGAGGGTGGTAAGCGATAATTCACCCCTCCACTTT. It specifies CASKRVVSDNSPLHF.

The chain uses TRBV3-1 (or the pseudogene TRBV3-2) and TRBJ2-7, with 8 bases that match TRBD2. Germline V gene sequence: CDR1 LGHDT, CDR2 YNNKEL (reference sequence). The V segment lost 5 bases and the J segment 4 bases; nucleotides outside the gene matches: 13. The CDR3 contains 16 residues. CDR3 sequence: CASSYTSGTSYYEQYF. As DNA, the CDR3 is TGTGCCAGCAGCTATACCTCCGGGACTAGTTATTACGAGCAGTACTTC.

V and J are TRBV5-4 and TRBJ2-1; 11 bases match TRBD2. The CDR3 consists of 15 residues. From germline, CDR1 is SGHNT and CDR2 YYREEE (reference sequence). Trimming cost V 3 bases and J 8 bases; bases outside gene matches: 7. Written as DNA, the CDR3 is TGTGCCAGCAGCTCAGGGACTAGCGGTGGGTATGAGCAGTTCTTC. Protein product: CASSSGTSGGYEQFF.

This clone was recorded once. In DNA, the CDR3 is TGCAGCGTAGGAAAAGGTGGAGCGGGAGGGCCCGAGCAGTACTTC. It is translated as CSVGKGGAGGPEQYF. This chain joins TRBV29-1 and TRBJ2-7; TRBD2 matches at 10 bases. This CDR3 contains 15 residues. Germline assignment: CDR1 SQVTM and CDR2 ANQGSEA. V lost 6 bases, J lost 6 bases, and 14 bases stayed unmatched.

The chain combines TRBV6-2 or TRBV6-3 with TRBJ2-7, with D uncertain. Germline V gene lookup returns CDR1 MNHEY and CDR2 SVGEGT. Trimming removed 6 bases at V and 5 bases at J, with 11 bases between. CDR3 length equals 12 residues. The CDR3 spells CASSPRIHEQYF. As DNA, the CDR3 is TGTGCCAGCAGCCCGAGAATCCACGAGCAGTACTTC.

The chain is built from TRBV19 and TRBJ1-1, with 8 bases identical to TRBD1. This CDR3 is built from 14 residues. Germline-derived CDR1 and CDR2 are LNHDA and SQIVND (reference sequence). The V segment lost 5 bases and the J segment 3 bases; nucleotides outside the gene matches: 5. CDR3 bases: TGTGCCAGTAGTGATCGGACAGGGTACACTGAAGCTTTCTTT. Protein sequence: CASSDRTGYTEAFF.

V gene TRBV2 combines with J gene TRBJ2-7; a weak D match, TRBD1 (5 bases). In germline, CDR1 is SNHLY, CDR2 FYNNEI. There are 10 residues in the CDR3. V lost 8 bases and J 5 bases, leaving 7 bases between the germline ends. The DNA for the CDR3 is TGTGCCAGCGGACAACACGAGCAGTACTTC. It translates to CASGQHEQYF.

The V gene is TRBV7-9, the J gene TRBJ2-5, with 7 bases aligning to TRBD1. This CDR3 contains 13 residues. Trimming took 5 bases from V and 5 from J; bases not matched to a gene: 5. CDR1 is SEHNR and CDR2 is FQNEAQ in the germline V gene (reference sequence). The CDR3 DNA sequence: TGTGCCAGCAGCCCCCTACAGGGGGAGACCCAGTACTTC. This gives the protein CASSPLQGETQYF.

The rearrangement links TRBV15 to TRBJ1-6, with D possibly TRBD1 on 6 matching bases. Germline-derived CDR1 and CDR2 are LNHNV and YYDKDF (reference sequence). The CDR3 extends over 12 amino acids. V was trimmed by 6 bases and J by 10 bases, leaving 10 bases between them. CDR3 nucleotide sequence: TGTGCCACCAGACAGGGAGGGTCACCCCTCCACTTT. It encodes CATRQGGSPLHF. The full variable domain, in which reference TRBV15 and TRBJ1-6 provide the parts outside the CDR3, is DAMVIQNPRYQVTQFGKPVTLSCSQTLNHNVMYWYQQKSSQAPKLLFHYYDKDFNNEADTPDNFQSRRPNTSFCFLDIRSPGLGDTAMYLCATRQGGSPLHFGNGTRLTVT.

CDR3: CASSLQTVESEQYF. Here the CDR3 DNA reads TGTGCCAGCAGTTTACAGACAGTAGAATCCGAGCAGTACTTC. This chain uses TRBV28 with TRBJ2-7; D possibly corresponds to TRBD1 (5 bases). Germline CDR1 MDHEN, CDR2 SYDVKM. The CDR3 has 14 amino acids. The V end was cut by 2 bases, the J end by 6 bases, with 14 bases between.

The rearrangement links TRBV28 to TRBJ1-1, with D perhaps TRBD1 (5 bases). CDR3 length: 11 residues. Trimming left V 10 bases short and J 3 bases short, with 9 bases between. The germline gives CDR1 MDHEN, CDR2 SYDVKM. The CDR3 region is CAIQGDTEAFF. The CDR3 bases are TGTGCCATCCAGGGTGACACTGAAGCTTTCTTT.